The entry that follows covers one TCR beta chain sequence. Its antigen is not yet known. No base quality values were provided; no much bigger clone lies one nucleotide off. Each collaborating institution followed its own protocols to collect whole blood in K2EDTA tubes. For TCRbeta analysis, collaborators shipped samples in one of three forms: frozen whole blood, isolated PBMCs, or DNA extracted from either of those sample types. This specimen comes from a study of blood T cell repertoires in COVID-19 (dated by TCRdb to 2018 to 2021). About the full investigation: Collaborator samples came from the United States, Italy and Spain and covered acute and convalescent phases of COVID-19. The prospective study material was composed of cDNA or gDNA derived from T cells, B-cell-depleted T cells, or PBMCs. The dataset comprised deeply sampled blood TCRbeta repertoires from subjects exposed to, actively infected with, or recovered from COVID-19. The repertoires were released in a freely available public database meant as a resource for research on the immune response to SARS-CoV-2. The samples were drawn from the first 160 participants of the ongoing ImmuneRACE study and from 1,254 subjects provided by 6 global collaborators. Nearly every sample came with metadata listing a de-identified subject ID, COVID-19 status, age in years and sex. Where available, HLA class I and class II types were obtained from metadata supplied by the sample provider rather than from assay-based typing.

V ends up 5 bases short and J 1 base short, with an unmatched junction base count of 4. From its cysteine to its phenylalanine, the CDR3 spans 14 amino acids. The only DNA kept is the CDR3, 42 bases in frame from the first base. According to the germline V gene (reference sequence), CDR1 reads SEHNR and CDR2 reads FQNEAQ. TCRbeta CDR3 regions were amplified from genomic DNA by means of the immunoSEQ Assay, a bias-controlled multiplex PCR. As for the original processing: Nucleated cell counts per sample were estimated from amplification of reference gene primers within the assay. To quantify the absolute abundance of each unique TCRbeta CDR3 rearrangement, sequence reads were collapsed and filtered. For each sample, productive Simpson clonality was calculated as the square root of Simpson's diversity index over productive rearrangements. As stored in TCRdb, this immuneACCESS dataset retains in-frame rearrangements with V and J assigned. A fraction of the clones does not appear; measured against another copy, unresolved V genes explain less than half of the discrepancy, and the remainder lacks a known reason. The DNA gave D and trimming, while V, J and clone size come from that table. For this sample there are 100,000 or so clones; 88% appear just once. The ten biggest clones cover less than 7.5% of the sample.

Results and caveats for the whole study, not just this receptor: How much clinical and demographic metadata was included differed by source and by participant, and the metadata was provided uncurated.

Sequencing input: peripheral blood. The chain couples TRBV7-9 to TRBJ1-1; 7 bases in the junction line up with TRBD1. The sequence was collected from a woman aged 55-69 years with acute or convalescent COVID-19. CDR3 region: CASSLTGANTEAFF. The nucleotide sequence reads as follows: TGTGCCAGCAGCCTTACAGGGGCGAACACTGAAGCTTTCTTT.